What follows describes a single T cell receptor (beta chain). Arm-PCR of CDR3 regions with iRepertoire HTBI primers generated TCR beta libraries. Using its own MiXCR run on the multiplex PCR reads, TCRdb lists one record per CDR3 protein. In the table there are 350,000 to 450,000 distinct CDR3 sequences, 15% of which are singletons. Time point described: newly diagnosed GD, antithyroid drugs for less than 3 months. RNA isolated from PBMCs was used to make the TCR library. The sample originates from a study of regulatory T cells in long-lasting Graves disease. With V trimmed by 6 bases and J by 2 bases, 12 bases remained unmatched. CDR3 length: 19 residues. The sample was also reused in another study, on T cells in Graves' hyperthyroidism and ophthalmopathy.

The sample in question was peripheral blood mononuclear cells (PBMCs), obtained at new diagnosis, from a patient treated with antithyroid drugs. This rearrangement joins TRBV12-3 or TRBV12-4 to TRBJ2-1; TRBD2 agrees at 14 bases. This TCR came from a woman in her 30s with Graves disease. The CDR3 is CASSRGLAGGPIPYNEQFF. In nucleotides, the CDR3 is TGTGCCAGCAGCAGAGGACTAGCGGGAGGCCCCATCCCCTACAATGAGCAGTTCTTC.